The 28 T cell receptor beta chains presented below share a single source sample, sequenced in a study of T cell changes during pregnancy in multiple sclerosis. Sequencing was performed with immunoSEQ multiplex PCR; in TCRdb, only in-frame clones are kept and a portion is missing. Altogether about 76,000 clones are present, 93% being singletons, with the ten largest covering approximately 2.4%. Sequenced here: peripheral blood, sampled in the second trimester of pregnancy. The receptors originated from a female donor with multiple sclerosis, enrolled in a pregnancy study.

The rearrangement links TRBV19 to TRBJ1-2; D perhaps matches TRBD1 (6 bases). In germline, CDR1 is LNHDA, CDR2 SQIVND (reference sequence). Deletions cut 5 bases from V and 7 bases from J, with 11 bases between. The CDR3 covers 12 residues. The CDR3 DNA reads TGTGCCAGTAGTTTGGGGGGGGCTGGCTACACCTTC. Translated: CASSLGGAGYTF.

The chain recombines TRBV5-8 with TRBJ1-4, with D possibly being TRBD1 (5 bases). The CDR3 sequence is 13 residues long. Germline V gene lookup returns CDR1 SGHTS and CDR2 YDEGEE. Trimming took 1 base from V and 7 from J, leaving 8 bases between them. This CDR3 reads CASSLPDSEKLFF. CDR3 nucleotides: TGTGCCAGCAGCTTGCCCGACAGTGAAAAACTGTTTTTT.

This chain uses TRBV27 with TRBJ2-7, with D possibly TRBD2 on 6 matching bases. The length of the CDR3 is 14 residues. Germline V lookup: CDR1 MNHEY, CDR2 SMNVEV (reference sequence). V was trimmed by 8 bases and J by 0 bases, leaving 14 bases between them. CDR3 nucleotide sequence: TGTGCCAGCGCCGGGAGCAGGAGCTCCTACGAGCAGTACTTC. Translated, it gives CASAGSRSSYEQYF.

The chain joins TRBV7-9 to TRBJ1-3; TRBD1 agrees at 7 bases. Germline CDR1 is SEHNR and CDR2 is FQNEAQ (reference sequence). The junction had 6 bases not matched to a gene; V was cut back by 0 bases and J by 4 bases. The CDR3 has 16 amino acids. The CDR3 loop reads CASSLAQGEGGNTIYF. CDR3 coding DNA: TGTGCCAGCAGCTTAGCGCAGGGGGAAGGAGGAAACACCATATATTTT.

The chain has TRBV2 and TRBJ2-1; weak D call: TRBD2 (6 bases). CDR3 length: 15 residues. V dropped 11 bases and J dropped 0 bases, with 17 bases sitting between them. Germline CDR1 SNHLY, CDR2 FYNNEI. CDR3 DNA sequence: TGTGCCGGCCTATCGGGGGAAAGCTCCTACAATGAGCAGTTCTTC. It yields the protein CAGLSGESSYNEQFF.

The genes are TRBV5-8 and TRBJ2-2; 8 bases are shared with TRBD1. This CDR3 spans 16 amino acids. The V gene's germline CDR1 is SGHTS and CDR2 YDEGEE. Trimming removed 1 base from V and 5 bases from J; junction bases left unmatched: 7. DNA for the CDR3: TGTGCCAGCAGCTTGTCAGGGGGCGCTTGGACCGGGGAGCTGTTTTTT. This gives the protein CASSLSGGAWTGELFF.

V is TRBV9 and J is TRBJ2-3, with TRBD2 matching 8 bases. V dropped 1 base and J dropped 5; count of bases not matched to a gene: 9. This CDR3 comprises 16 residues. Germline CDR1 is SGDLS and CDR2 is YYNGEE. CDR3 DNA sequence: TGTGCCAGCAGCGTAAGCTGGACTAGCCTCCGAGATACGCAGTATTTT. Translating gives CASSVSWTSLRDTQYF. The variable domain in full, completed from reference TRBV9 and TRBJ2-3, reads DSGVTQTPKHLITATGQRVTLRCSPRSGDLSVYWYQQSLDQGLQFLIQYYNGEERAKGNILERFSAQQFPDLHSELNLSSLELGDSALYFCASSVSWTSLRDTQYFGPGTRLTVL.

The gene calls are TRBV7-9 and TRBJ2-1, with 9 bases lining up with TRBD1. Germline CDR1 SEHNR, CDR2 FQNEAQ (reference sequence). With V trimmed by 6 bases and J by 5 bases, 8 bases remained unmatched. This CDR3 spans 15 amino acids. CDR3 bases: TGTGCCAGCAGACCGCAAGGACAGGGGAACAATGAGCAGTTCTTC. Amino acids: CASRPQGQGNNEQFF.

The J gene is TRBJ2-3, the V gene TRBV9; D ambiguous. Trimming stripped 0 bases from V and 2 bases from J, with 13 bases between. The germline V gene encodes CDR1 SGDLS and CDR2 YYNGEE. The CDR3 runs to 16 residues. The CDR3 loop reads CASSVVQRNLTDTQYF. The CDR3 coding sequence is TGTGCCAGCAGCGTAGTGCAGCGTAACCTCACAGATACGCAGTATTTT.

The chain couples TRBV5-1 to TRBJ1-4; 10 nucleotides align to TRBD1. V gave up 0 bases and J gave up 8 bases; unmatched junction bases: 4. Germline-derived CDR1 and CDR2 are SGHRS and YFSETQ. This CDR3 has 15 residues. CDR3 sequence: CASSLDGTGVEKLFF. The CDR3, as DNA: TGCGCCAGCAGCTTGGATGGGACAGGGGTCGAAAAACTGTTTTTT.

The rearrangement uses TRBV9 and TRBJ2-3, with 11 positions matching TRBD2. The V gene end was trimmed by 1 base and the J gene end by 5 bases; junction bases not matched to a gene: 3. CDR3 length: 15 residues. CDR1 SGDLS and CDR2 YYNGEE come from the germline V gene. Here the CDR3 DNA reads TGTGCCAGCAGCGTAACCGGGACTAGCGGAGATACGCAGTATTTT. It translates to CASSVTGTSGDTQYF.

This clone occurred a few times. The CDR3 DNA reads as TGTGCCGTTGACAGGGCGATGAACACTGAAGCTTTCTTT. This sequence encodes CAVDRAMNTEAFF. J is TRBJ1-1 and V is TRBV19, with 7 positions matching TRBD1. The CDR3 covers 13 residues. CDR1 LNHDA and CDR2 SQIVND come from the germline V gene (reference sequence). V lost 11 bases and J lost 0; bases outside the gene matches: 6. Full variable domain (remainder filled in from reference TRBV19 and TRBJ1-1): DGGITQSPKYLFRKEGQNVTLSCEQNLNHDAMYWYRQDPGQGLRLIYYSQIVNDFQKGDIAEGYSVSREKKESFPLTVTSAQKNPTAFYLCAVDRAMNTEAFFGQGTRLTVV.

V and J are TRBV19 and TRBJ2-3; a weak D match, TRBD2 (6 bases). This CDR3 is 15 amino acids long. The V end was cut by 3 bases, the J end by 4 bases, with 14 bases between. Germline lookup yields CDR1 LNHDA and CDR2 SQIVND (reference sequence). Written as DNA, the CDR3 is TGTGCCAGTAGTATCTTAGGCGGGGACGCAGATACGCAGTATTTT. As protein: CASSILGGDADTQYF.

The V and J genes are TRBV18 and TRBJ1-4; 7 nucleotides match TRBD1. The CDR3 contains 14 residues. V trimming: 3 bases; J trimming: 4 bases; junction bases outside the gene matches: 2. The V gene's germline CDR1 is KGHSH and CDR2 LQKENI. Here the CDR3 reads CASSPGQLNEKLFF. CDR3 bases: TGTGCCAGCTCACCGGGACAGCTTAATGAAAAACTGTTTTTT.

The chain couples TRBV6-5 to TRBJ1-4; D gene unclear. Trimming took off 1 base at V and 7 bases at J, with 13 bases between the two ends. The V gene's germline CDR1 is MNHEY and CDR2 SVGAGI. The CDR3 is 15 amino acids. The CDR3, as DNA: TGTGCCAGCAGTTACTTCCCAGCGTTGGGTGAAAAACTGTTTTTT. This codes for CASSYFPALGEKLFF.

The chain links TRBV5-1 to TRBJ2-7, with TRBD1 matching 10 bases. The ends lost 4 bases at V and 2 bases at J; junction bases unmatched: 9. The CDR3 is 16 amino acids. Germline CDR1 is SGHRS and CDR2 is YFSETQ. The DNA for the CDR3 is TGCGCCAGCAGCAAAGCAACGGGACAGGGGACCTACGAGCAGTACTTC. Its translation: CASSKATGQGTYEQYF.

The chain employs TRBV6-4 and TRBJ2-2; TRBD2 aligns across 7 bases. V dropped 5 bases and J dropped 5; count of bases not matched to a gene: 8. The CDR3 is 15 residues long. In germline, CDR1 is MRHNA, CDR2 SNTAGT. The CDR3 here is CASSPSGGLTGELFF. The CDR3 nucleotides read TGTGCCAGCAGTCCTTCCGGGGGGTTAACCGGGGAGCTGTTTTTT.

The J gene is TRBJ1-1, the V gene TRBV7-9; D uncertain. V was shortened by 5 bases and J by 7 bases, with 11 bases between the two germline ends. The length of the CDR3 is 12 residues. From germline, CDR1 is SEHNR and CDR2 FQNEAQ (reference sequence). CDR3: CASSRTEVEAFF. CDR3 coding DNA: TGTGCCAGCAGCCGGACTGAGGTTGAAGCTTTCTTT.

The genes are TRBV7-2 and TRBJ2-7; 8 bases match TRBD2. V shed 1 base and J 3 bases; nucleotides not matched to a gene: 5. The CDR3 totals 15 residues. Per germline, CDR1 SGHTA and CDR2 FQGNSA. CDR3 nucleotide sequence: TGTGCCAGCAGCTTAGTCGGAGCGGGGGACTACGAGCAGTACTTC. Translation: CASSLVGAGDYEQYF.

The chain links TRBV4-1 to TRBJ2-7, with a possible D match to TRBD2 (6 bases). CDR3 length: 15 residues. Deletions cut 4 bases from V and 3 bases from J, with 16 bases between. Germline CDR1 MGHRA, CDR2 YSYEKL. CDR3 amino acids: CASSPRDSMVYEQYF. CDR3 sequence (DNA): TGCGCCAGCAGCCCCCGGGACTCTATGGTCTACGAGCAGTACTTC.

CDR3 DNA sequence: TGTGCTAGTGGTTTGGACCCCGTTCAGGGGTTGGCTGAAGCTTTCTTT. Protein product: CASGLDPVQGLAEAFF. This sequence joins TRBV12-5 and TRBJ1-1, with a tentative D call TRBD1 (6 bases). Trimming left V 1 base short and J 6 bases short, with 18 bases between. Germline V CDR1 and CDR2: LGHNT, FRNRAP. CDR3 length: 16 residues.

The chain employs TRBV7-6 and TRBJ2-5, with 11 bases that match TRBD2. Per the germline V gene, CDR1 is SGHVS and CDR2 is FNYEAQ. V was pared by 1 base and J by 4 bases, with 5 bases of the junction left unmatched. The CDR3 runs to 16 residues. The CDR3 loop reads CASSLVGTSGGETQYF. The CDR3 DNA follows: TGTGCCAGCAGCTTAGTAGGAACTAGCGGGGGAGAGACCCAGTACTTC.

The V call is TRBV5-8, the J call TRBJ2-3; TRBD2 matches at 8 bases. J gave up 2 bases and V 4 bases, and 6 bases lay outside the gene matches. Germline loops: CDR1 SGHTS, CDR2 YDEGEE. The CDR3 runs 15 residues. The CDR3 sequence is CASSPSGGPTDTQYF. The CDR3 DNA reads as TGTGCCAGCAGCCCCAGCGGGGGTCCCACAGATACGCAGTATTTT.

The rearrangement joins TRBV15 to TRBJ1-3; D is ambiguous. The CDR3 loop spans 17 amino acids. Germline V gene data show CDR1 as LNHNV and CDR2 as YYDKDF (reference sequence). V lost 0 bases and J 0 bases, leaving 12 bases between the germline ends. CDR3 sequence reads: CATSRDLFSDSGNTIYF. As DNA, the CDR3 is TGTGCCACCAGCAGAGATTTGTTCTCAGACTCTGGAAACACCATATATTTT.

The chain couples TRBV27 to TRBJ2-5; 7 bases align to TRBD1. The germline V gene encodes CDR1 MNHEY and CDR2 SMNVEV (reference sequence). The CDR3 has 17 amino acids. Trimming removed 3 bases from V and 5 bases from J; junction bases left unmatched: 15. The CDR3 region has the DNA TGTGCCAGCAGTTTGGGTTGGGGACAGACGGGTCGGGAGACCCAGTACTTC. This gives the protein CASSLGWGQTGRETQYF.

The chain's CDR3 is CASRGGTGISSGDEQYF. CDR3 DNA: TGCGCCAGCAGGGGGGGGACAGGGATTTCGAGCGGAGACGAGCAGTACTTC. This chain joins TRBV5-1 and TRBJ2-7; 9 positions agree with TRBD1. V lost 5 bases to trimming and J lost 5 bases; unmatched junction nucleotides: 17. The germline V gene has CDR1 SGHRS and CDR2 YFSETQ. The CDR3 spans 17 residues.

This clone showed up just once. The rearrangement uses TRBV28 and TRBJ2-7; the match to TRBD1 covers 9 bases. This CDR3 spans 16 amino acids. Germline trimming cut 4 bases from V and 6 bases from J; bases unmatched to any gene: 13. Germline assignment: CDR1 MDHEN and CDR2 SYDVKM. CDR3 residues: CASSSLVGTGITEQYF. CDR3 in DNA: TGTGCCAGCAGTTCCTTAGTCGGGACAGGGATTACCGAGCAGTACTTC.

V and J are TRBV2 and TRBJ2-5; maybe TRBD1 (5 bases). V lost 4 bases and J lost 3, with 18 bases in between. Germline V gives CDR1 SNHLY, CDR2 FYNNEI. This CDR3 spans 16 amino acids. The CDR3 DNA reads as TGTGCCAGCAGTGGAATTCGTGATGACAGCAAAGAGACCCAGTACTTC. Amino acids: CASSGIRDDSKETQYF.